This TCR beta chain was observed in a study of cytomegalovirus exposure and HLA in healthy donors (dated 2017 in TCRdb). For context, the study as a whole: An earlier analysis of approximately 640 of the donors reported approximately 270 Gb of sequence data and some 120 million unique TCR beta sequences from roughly 180 million T cells. An early release that covered fewer than 800 HLA-typed donors contained approximately 300 gigabases of sequencing data and tens of millions of unique TCR sequences. Of the approximately 400 genotyped donors, 81% were placed in the genetic ancestry cluster associated with self-reported Caucasian donors. The study aimed to test whether cataloging public T cell receptors could reveal signatures of past pathogen exposure. Using immunosequencing, the study profiled T cell repertoires from 666 subjects and related those repertoires to cytomegalovirus serostatus. In addition to the first cohort of 666 subjects, a separate validation cohort of 130 or so different subjects was used. To predict cytomegalovirus infection status, the study combined high-throughput TCR immunosequencing, statistical association of individual TCRs with disease status, and machine learning. To study patterns of TCR occurrence, a later analysis re-analyzed previously published TCR beta repertoires from around 660 donors and added high-resolution HLA genotyping. In the later analysis, no new phenotypic data were used to find candidate immune exposures; instead, reliance was placed on TCR beta sequences and their occurrence across donors. An earlier analysis of 587 of the donors used high-throughput TCR beta sequencing to judge whether each TCR beta V gene segment behaved as functional or pseudogenic. Donor age, sex, ethnicity and CMV serostatus were compiled together with the repertoire data. A later genetic analysis used genome-wide SNP genotypes for about three fifths of the roughly 700 donors, treating that subset as a discovery cohort. All discovery cohort repertoires had been generated on a single sequencing platform. Class I and class II HLA loci were covered by the typing at four-digit resolution. Typing coverage varied by locus: roughly 620-640 donors for A, B, C, DRB1 and DQB1; around 560 for DQA1; about 570 for DPA1; around 490 for DPB1. Five DR-DQ haplotypes were handled as single units for association and clustering, since linkage in the cohort was strong. Across some 400 genotyped donors of the cohort, an average of about 240,000 unique TCR beta nucleotide sequences per donor were sequenced, and approximately 17% of those sequences were non-productive. What the research found in general, with its limitations: In a later analysis, HLA-associated TCR beta chains showed more clonal expansion and lower generation probabilities than non-associated chains that were equally common. A cluster of highly shared sequence variants was judged likely to be a technical artifact of the sequencing pipeline. Sequencing depth was assumed to be roughly uniform across donors in the presence/absence analyses, though that assumption may not hold. In a later analysis, most CMV-associated TCR beta chains were found to appear HLA-restricted, with HLA associations seemingly driven largely by CMV exposure. A further reported finding was that TCR beta sequences accurately predicted the HLA-A and HLA-B alleles for most subjects in the first cohort. Correlated functional status among segregating V segments might be attributable to linkage disequilibrium, but an unknown experimental factor could not be ruled out. When HLA alleles, especially DR and DQ, strongly co-occurred, TCR associations were difficult to assign to individual alleles. In the study, approximately 150 TCR beta chains were listed as associated with cytomegalovirus. The authors suggested that the approach could potentially be extended to other disease states and immunological phenotypes. Cytomegalovirus status was reported to be diagnosed by the classifier with high specificity and sensitivity in both the original and validation cohorts. Some 15 rarely observed V segments, including chromosome 9 orphons, were excluded from the earlier analysis of several hundred of the donors because counts were too low. The only immune exposure information available for the cohort was CMV serostatus. The cohort was sequenced for TCR beta chains only, and without alpha or paired-chain data the features that could be detected were limited. A few of the identified cytomegalovirus-associated TCR beta chains were confirmed in vitro to be specific for cytomegalovirus antigens. In a later analysis, several top co-occurrence clusters were reported to appear linked to parvovirus B19, influenza, CMV and Epstein-Barr virus. Most TCR sequences were observed very rarely across donors, whereas some public TCRs were present in many individuals. In an earlier analysis of some 550 of the donors, most TCR beta V segments were observed in productive rearrangements about 87% or about 30% of the time, broadly matching IMGT annotations. Compared with the 666-donor mean, donors in an Asian-associated ancestry cluster had fewer N-insertions in productive TCRs, according to a later genetic analysis. According to a later analysis, TCR association rates differed among HLA loci, with DRB1 alleles showing the most associated TCRs and HLA-C alleles showing the fewest. Because HLA typing was missing for some donors at each locus, association tests included only the typed subset. A later analysis associated about 17,000 TCR beta sequences with specific HLA alleles at a false discovery rate of 0.05. In a later genetic analysis, a missense DCLRE1C variant was associated with V-gene and J-gene trimming of TCR beta chains, and the association was replicated in an independent cohort. Some IMGT-functional V segments, including TRBV6-2 and TRBV6-3, could not be told apart with the 87-base-pair reads, so those segments were excluded.

The cohort was made up of roughly 670 healthy bone marrow donors. All cohort members were sampled while nominally healthy, although unrecorded immune exposures were likely present. The donor was CMV seropositive and belonged to the group of about 290 seropositive cohort members. A peripheral blood sample was collected from each donor, and TCR beta sequencing was performed on peripheral blood mononuclear cells. Genomic DNA was extracted from the blood cell samples with the Qiagen DNeasy Blood Extraction Kit. A note on this clone: Its target antigen remains unknown. Qualities for individual bases were not recorded, and no much larger clone is one base off.

Libraries came from the immunoSEQ multiplex PCR assay. For the multiplex PCR, a mixture combining 60 forward primers for TCR Vbeta segments and 13 reverse primers for TCR Jbeta segments was used. A multiplex PCR assay on genomic DNA amplified the CDR3 region of rearranged TCR beta genes. Amplified TCR beta libraries were sequenced as 87-base-pair reads on the Illumina HiSeq System. The authors' analysis ran thus. Across the 670 or so repertoires, a later analysis counted 78 million or so unique TCR beta chains, roughly 11 million of which were shared by at least two donors. To remove PCR and sequencing errors, raw reads were error-corrected and collapsed into unique sequences using a nearest-neighbor algorithm that merged closely related sequences. CDR3 sequences were aligned to IMGT reference sequences to assign V, D and J gene segments. For a sequence to be retained, a match of at least six nucleotides to both a V gene segment and a J gene segment was required. Rearrangements were called productive when the CDR3 lacked stop codons and stayed in frame with V and J; all others were non-productive. CDR3 was defined according to IMGT convention as the region running from the second conserved V-encoded cysteine to the conserved J-encoded phenylalanine. In an earlier analysis of more than 550 of the donors, sequences lacking an unambiguous match to a single V gene segment were excluded. An earlier analysis of a few hundred of the donors classified V segments as functional when productive rearrangements were above 56.7% and as segregating when the standard deviation between donors was above 5%. A statistical classification framework was developed to diagnose cytomegalovirus status using the catalog of TCR beta chain sequences. In a later analysis, TCR nucleotide sequences were compared against IMGT/GENE-DB human TR gene sequences so that V and J genes could be assigned. The TCRdist pipeline was used in a later analysis to assign CDR3 sequences and most-parsimonious VDJ recombination scenarios. In a later analysis, every TCR beta chain was defined by the combination of its CDR3 amino acid sequence and its V-gene family, and reads without a unique V-gene family were dropped. As a way to deal with suspected cross-contamination and a sequencing artifact, a later analysis dropped over 550 nucleotide sequences that were highly shared and had low generation probability. For each public chain, a later analysis derived a clonal expansion index from normalized ranks of inferred template counts within each repertoire. In a later analysis, generation probabilities were computed using a VDJ recombination model fitted to out-of-frame rearrangements, and the results were checked against IGoR. Hypergeometric tests were used in a later analysis to score TCR-TCR, TCR-HLA and TCR-CMV co-occurrence, with a repertoire-size bias correction applied to the TCR pairs. In a later analysis, false discovery rates were estimated by permuting HLA or CMV assignments 20 times. In a later analysis, co-occurring TCRs were grouped with DBSCAN, and TCRdist sequence similarity was added when clustering was performed within HLA-allele-positive subsets. Repertoires with fewer than 30,000 or more than 120,000 public chains were left out of co-occurrence clustering, as were about five repertoires with anomalous nucleotide sharing. This is the immuneACCESS table as TCRdb keeps it, with only in-frame sequences that have V and J called. A part of the clones is gone; compared with another copy, unresolved V genes explain less than half, and the rest is unexplained. That table is the source of V, J and clone size, and D and trimming were worked out from the DNA. This sample is represented by about 220,000 clones; around 76% of them were singletons. The ten largest clones add up to 5.5% to 7.5% of the sample.

CDR3 length: 16 amino acids, cysteine to phenylalanine. Only CDR3 DNA is held: 48 bases, read in frame from base 1. Trimming removed 6 bases from V and 4 bases from J, leaving 21 bases between the germline ends. CDR1 and CDR2, per the germline V gene, are KGHSH and LQKENI. Sequencing was performed on PBMCs. The V gene is TRBV18 and the J gene is TRBJ1-1; possibly the D gene is TRBD1, per 5 matching bases. The TCR sequence derives from a man between 40 and 49 years old in good health and CMV-seropositive. The nucleotide sequence is TGTGCCAGCTCCCCGCCTGGGATCTTTGGGGCCACTGAAGCTTTCTTT. It encodes CASSPPGIFGATEAFF.